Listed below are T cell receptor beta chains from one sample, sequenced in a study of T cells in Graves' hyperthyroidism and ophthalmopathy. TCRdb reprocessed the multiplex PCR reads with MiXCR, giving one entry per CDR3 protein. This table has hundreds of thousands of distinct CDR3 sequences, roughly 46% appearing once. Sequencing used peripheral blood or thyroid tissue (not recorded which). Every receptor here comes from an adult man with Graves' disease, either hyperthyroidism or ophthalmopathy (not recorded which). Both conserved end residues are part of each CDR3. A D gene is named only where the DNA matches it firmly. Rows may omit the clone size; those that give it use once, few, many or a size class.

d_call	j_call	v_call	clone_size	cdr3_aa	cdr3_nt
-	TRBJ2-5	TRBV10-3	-	CAISDSRLETQYF	TGTGCCATCAGCGATTCACGGTTGGAGACCCAGTACTTC
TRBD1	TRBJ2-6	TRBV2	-	CASRPDRGNVLTF	TGTGCCAGCAGACCCGACAGGGGCAACGTCCTGACTTTC
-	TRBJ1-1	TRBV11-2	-	CASTRNTKAFF	TGTGCCAGCACCCGGAACACTAAAGCTTTCTTT
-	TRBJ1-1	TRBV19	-	CASSIDITGPTEAFF	TGTGCCAGTAGTATAGATATAACAGGACCTACTGAAGCTTTCTTT
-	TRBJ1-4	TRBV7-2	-	CASSPSQGPANEKLFF	TGTGCCAGCAGTCCATCCCAGGGCCCTGCAAATGAAAAACTGTTTTTT
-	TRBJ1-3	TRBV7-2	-	CASSQFSGNTIYF	TGTGCCAGCAGCCAATTCTCCGGAAACACCATATATTTT
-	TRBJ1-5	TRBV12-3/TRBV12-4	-	CASSSGQFLAQPQHF	TGTGCCAGCAGCAGCGGACAGTTTTTAGCTCAGCCCCAGCATTTT
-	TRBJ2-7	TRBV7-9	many	CASSFLPGPSYEQYF	TGTGCCAGCAGCTTCTTGCCGGGACCTTCCTACGAGCAGTACTTC
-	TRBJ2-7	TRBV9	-	CASSEIGGEAEQYF	TGTGCCAGCAGTGAAATTGGGGGCGAAGCCGAGCAGTACTTC
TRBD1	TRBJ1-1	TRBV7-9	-	CASSPDRGQGGTEAFF	TGTGCCAGCAGCCCAGACAGGGGGCAGGGCGGCACTGAAGCTTTCTTT
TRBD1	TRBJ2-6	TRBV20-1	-	CSAAGQGSSGANVLTF	TGCAGTGCCGCGGGACAGGGGAGCTCTGGGGCCAACGTCCTGACTTTC
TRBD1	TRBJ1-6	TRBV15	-	CATSSRTGAAPLHF	TGTGCCACCAGCAGCCGGACAGGGGCGGCACCCCTCCACTTT
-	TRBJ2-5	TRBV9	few	CASSVEVVPTMETQYF	TGTGCCAGCAGCGTAGAGGTAGTGCCTACCATGGAGACCCAGTACTTC
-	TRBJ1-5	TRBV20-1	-	CSASSYSNQPQHF	TGCAGTGCTAGTTCTTATAGCAATCAGCCCCAGCATTTT
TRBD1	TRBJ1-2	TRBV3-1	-	CASSQGQTGGFYGYTF	TGTGCCAGCAGCCAAGGACAGACAGGGGGCTTCTATGGCTACACCTTC
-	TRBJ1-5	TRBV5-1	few	CASSLDGGRDQPQHF	TGCGCCAGCAGCTTGGACGGGGGCAGGGATCAGCCCCAGCATTTT
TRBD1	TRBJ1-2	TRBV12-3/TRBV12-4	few	CASSPHQGQGARGYTF	TGTGCCAGCAGTCCACACCAAGGACAGGGGGCCCGTGGCTACACCTTC
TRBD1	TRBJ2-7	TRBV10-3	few	CASRGTDYYEQYF	TGTGCCAGCAGGGGGACAGACTACTACGAGCAGTACTTC
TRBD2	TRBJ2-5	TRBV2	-	CASSYGRAQETQYF	TGTGCCAGCAGCTACGGGAGGGCTCAAGAGACCCAGTACTTC
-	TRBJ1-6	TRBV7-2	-	CASRKEGFNSPLHF	TGTGCCAGCAGAAAAGAGGGGTTCAATTCACCCCTCCACTTT
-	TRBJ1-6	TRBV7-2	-	CASSLGPGADSPLHF	TGTGCCAGCAGCTTAGGTCCAGGGGCGGATTCACCCCTCCACTTT
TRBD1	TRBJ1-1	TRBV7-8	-	CASSPRQGTTRMNTEAFF	TGTGCCAGCAGCCCCAGACAGGGAACCACAAGAATGAACACTGAAGCTTTCTTT
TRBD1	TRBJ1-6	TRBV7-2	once	CASSFSDLQGAGSPLHF	TGTGCCAGCAGCTTTAGCGACCTACAGGGGGCTGGATCACCCCTCCACTTT
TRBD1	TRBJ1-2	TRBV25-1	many	CASSLQGAVTF	TGTGCCAGCAGCCTACAGGGGGCTGTGACCTTC
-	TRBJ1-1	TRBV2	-	CASKLAGMGTEAFF	TGTGCCAGCAAGTTGGCAGGGATGGGCACTGAAGCTTTCTTT